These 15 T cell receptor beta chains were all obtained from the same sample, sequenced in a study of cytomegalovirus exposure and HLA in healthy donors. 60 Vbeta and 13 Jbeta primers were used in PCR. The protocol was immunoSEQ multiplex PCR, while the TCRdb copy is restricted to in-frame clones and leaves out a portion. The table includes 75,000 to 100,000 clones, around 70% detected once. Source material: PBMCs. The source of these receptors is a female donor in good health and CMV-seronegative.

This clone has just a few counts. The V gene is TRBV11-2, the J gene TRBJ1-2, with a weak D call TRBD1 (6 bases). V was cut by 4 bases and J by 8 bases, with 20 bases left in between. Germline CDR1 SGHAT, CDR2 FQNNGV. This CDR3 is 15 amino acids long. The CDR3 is CASSSPGPSGDGYTF. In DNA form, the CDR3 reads TGTGCCAGCAGCTCACCAGGGCCCTCAGGGGACGGCTACACCTTC.

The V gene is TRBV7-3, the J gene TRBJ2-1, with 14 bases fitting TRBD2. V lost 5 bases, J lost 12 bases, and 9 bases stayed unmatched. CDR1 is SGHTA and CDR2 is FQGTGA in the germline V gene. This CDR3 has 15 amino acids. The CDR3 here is CASSRGTSGREAQFF. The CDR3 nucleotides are TGTGCCAGCAGCAGGGGGACTAGCGGGAGAGAGGCGCAGTTCTTC.

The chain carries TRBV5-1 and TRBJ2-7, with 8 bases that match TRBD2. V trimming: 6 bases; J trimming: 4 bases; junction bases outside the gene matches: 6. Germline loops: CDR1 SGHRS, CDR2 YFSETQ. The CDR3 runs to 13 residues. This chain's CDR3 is CASKAGDGYEQYF. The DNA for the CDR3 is TGCGCCAGCAAAGCGGGAGATGGTTACGAGCAGTACTTC.

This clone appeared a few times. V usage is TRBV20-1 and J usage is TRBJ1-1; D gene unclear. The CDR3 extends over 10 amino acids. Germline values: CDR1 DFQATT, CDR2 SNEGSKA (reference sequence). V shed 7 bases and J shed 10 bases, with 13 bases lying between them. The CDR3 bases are TGCAGTGTTTCCCGGGAGGGAGCTTTCTTT. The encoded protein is CSVSREGAFF.

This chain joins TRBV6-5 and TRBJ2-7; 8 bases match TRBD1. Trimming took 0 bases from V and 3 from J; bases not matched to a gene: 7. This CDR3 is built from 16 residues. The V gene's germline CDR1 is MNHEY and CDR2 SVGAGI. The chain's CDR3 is CASSYSIIDRGYEQYF. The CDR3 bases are TGTGCCAGCAGTTACTCGATTATAGACAGGGGCTACGAGCAGTACTTC.

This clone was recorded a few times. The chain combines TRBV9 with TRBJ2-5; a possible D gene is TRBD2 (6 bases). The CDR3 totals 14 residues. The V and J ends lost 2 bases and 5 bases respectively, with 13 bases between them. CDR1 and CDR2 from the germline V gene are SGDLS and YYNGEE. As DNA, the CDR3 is TGTGCCAGCAGCGTTCAGGCGGGACGCGAGACCCAGTACTTC. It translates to CASSVQAGRETQYF.

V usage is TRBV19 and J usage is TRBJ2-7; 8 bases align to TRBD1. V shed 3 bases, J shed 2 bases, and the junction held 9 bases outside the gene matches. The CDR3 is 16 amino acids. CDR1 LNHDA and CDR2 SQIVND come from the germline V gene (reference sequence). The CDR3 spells CASSMATGGVPYEQYF. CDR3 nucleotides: TGTGCCAGTAGTATGGCCACAGGGGGTGTTCCCTACGAGCAGTACTTC.

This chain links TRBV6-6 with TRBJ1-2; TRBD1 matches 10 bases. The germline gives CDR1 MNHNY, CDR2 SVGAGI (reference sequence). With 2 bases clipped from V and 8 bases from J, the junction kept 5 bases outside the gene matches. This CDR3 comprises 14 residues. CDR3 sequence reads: CASSYLGTGDGYTF. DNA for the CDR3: TGTGCCAGCAGTTACCTCGGGACAGGGGACGGCTACACCTTC.

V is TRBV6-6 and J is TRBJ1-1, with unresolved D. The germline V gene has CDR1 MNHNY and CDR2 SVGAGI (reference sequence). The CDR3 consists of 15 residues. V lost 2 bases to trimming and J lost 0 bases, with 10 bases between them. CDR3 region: CASSYGRMMNTEAFF. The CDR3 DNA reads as TGTGCCAGCAGTTACGGCAGGATGATGAACACTGAAGCTTTCTTT.

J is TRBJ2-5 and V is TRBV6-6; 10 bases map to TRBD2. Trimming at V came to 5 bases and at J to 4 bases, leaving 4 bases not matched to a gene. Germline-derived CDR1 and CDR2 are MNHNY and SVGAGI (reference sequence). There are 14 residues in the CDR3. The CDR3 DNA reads TGTGCCAGCAGTAGCGGGGGGGCAGTAGAGACCCAGTACTTC. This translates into CASSSGGAVETQYF.

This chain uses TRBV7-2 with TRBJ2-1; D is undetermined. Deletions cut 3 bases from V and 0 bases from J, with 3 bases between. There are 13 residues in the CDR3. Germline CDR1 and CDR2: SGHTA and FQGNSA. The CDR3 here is CASSFSSYNEQFF. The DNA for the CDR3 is TGTGCCAGCAGCTTTAGCTCCTACAATGAGCAGTTCTTC.

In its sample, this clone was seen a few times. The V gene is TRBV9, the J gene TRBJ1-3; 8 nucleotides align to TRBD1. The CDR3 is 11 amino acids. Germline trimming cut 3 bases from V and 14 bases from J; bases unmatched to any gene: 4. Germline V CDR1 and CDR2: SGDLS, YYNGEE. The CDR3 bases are TGTGCCAGCAGCGCCAGGGACAGGCTATATTTT. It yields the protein CASSARDRLYF.

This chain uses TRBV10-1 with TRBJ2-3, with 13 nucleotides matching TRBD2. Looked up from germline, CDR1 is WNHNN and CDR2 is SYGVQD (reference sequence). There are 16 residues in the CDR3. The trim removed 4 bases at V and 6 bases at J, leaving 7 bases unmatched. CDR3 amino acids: CASSVTSGGAQDTQYF. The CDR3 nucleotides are TGCGCCAGCAGTGTAACTAGCGGGGGGGCTCAGGATACGCAGTATTTT.

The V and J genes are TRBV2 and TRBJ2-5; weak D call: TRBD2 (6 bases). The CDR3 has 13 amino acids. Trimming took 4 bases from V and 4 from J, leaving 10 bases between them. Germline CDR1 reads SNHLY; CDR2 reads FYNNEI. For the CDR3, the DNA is TGTGCCAGCAGTGTGGAGGGGAGAGAGACCCAGTACTTC. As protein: CASSVEGRETQYF. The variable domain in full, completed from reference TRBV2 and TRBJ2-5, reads EPEVTQTPSHQVTQMGQEVILRCVPISNHLYFYWYRQILGQKVEFLVSFYNNEISEKSEIFDDQFSVERPDGSNFTLKIRSTKLEDSAMYFCASSVEGRETQYFGPGTRLLVL.

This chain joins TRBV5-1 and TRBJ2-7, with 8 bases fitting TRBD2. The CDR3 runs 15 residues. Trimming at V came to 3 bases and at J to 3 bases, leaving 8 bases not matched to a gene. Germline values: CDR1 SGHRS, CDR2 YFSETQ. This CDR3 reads CASSSSTSGFYEQYF. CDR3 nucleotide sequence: TGCGCCAGCAGCTCTTCCACTAGCGGTTTCTACGAGCAGTACTTC.